The next 25 T cell receptor beta chains were all read from a single sample in a study of blood T cell repertoires in COVID-19. Sequenced by immunoSEQ multiplex PCR; TCRdb stores in-frame clones only, minus some. Here the sample spans 200,000 to 250,000 clones, about 81% being singletons. The sample taken for sequencing was peripheral blood. The receptors derive from a woman older than 75 with COVID-19, enrolled during active disease.

The chain combines TRBV6-5 with TRBJ2-3; perhaps TRBD2 as D (6 bases). The germline V and J ends were trimmed by 4 bases and 2 bases, with 16 bases remaining between them. The CDR3 is 16 residues long. Germline-derived CDR1 and CDR2 are MNHEY and SVGAGI. In DNA form, the CDR3 reads TGTGCCAGCAGTTCCCCGGGGCGGGGTTTCACAGATACGCAGTATTTT. Translation gives CASSSPGRGFTDTQYF.

The gene calls are TRBV5-1 and TRBJ2-5; TRBD2 matches at 9 bases. With 6 bases clipped from V and 4 bases from J, the junction kept 13 bases outside the gene matches. Germline V gene data show CDR1 as SGHRS and CDR2 as YFSETQ. The CDR3 sequence is 16 residues long. Written as DNA, the CDR3 is TGCGCCAGCAAGGAAGCGGGGGGTCTTTTGGGAGAGACCCAGTACTTC. Protein sequence: CASKEAGGLLGETQYF.

The chain recombines TRBV6-2 or TRBV6-3 with TRBJ2-1, with a tentative D call TRBD2 (5 bases). V was shortened by 0 bases and J by 7 bases, with 16 bases between the two germline ends. Germline-derived CDR1 and CDR2 are MNHEY and SVGEGT. CDR3 length: 16 residues. CDR3 sequence reads: CASSYSRSRGINEQFF. CDR3 sequence (DNA): TGTGCCAGCAGTTACTCACGTAGTCGGGGAATAAATGAGCAGTTCTTC.

The count of this clone is one. The chain is built from TRBV29-1 and TRBJ1-1; possibly TRBD1 for D (5 bases). This CDR3 has 13 residues. V lost 7 bases and J lost 1, with 13 bases in between. The germline V gene has CDR1 SQVTM and CDR2 ANQGSEA. The CDR3 nucleotides read TGCAGCGCCTCGGACACGAAGAACACTGAAGCTTTCTTT. It yields the protein CSASDTKNTEAFF. Complete variable domain (other parts from reference TRBV29-1 and TRBJ1-1): SAVISQKPSRDICQRGTSLTIQCQVDSQVTMMFWYRQQPGQSLTLIATANQGSEATYESGFVIDKFPISRPNLTFSTLTVSNMSPEDSSIYLCSASDTKNTEAFFGQGTRLTVV.

The V gene is TRBV5-1, the J gene TRBJ2-3, with 10 nucleotides matching TRBD2. V dropped 1 base and J dropped 2; count of bases not matched to a gene: 4. The CDR3 loop spans 16 amino acids. The germline CDR1 and CDR2 sequences are SGHRS and YFSETQ. CDR3 protein: CASSLSGRADTDTQYF. The CDR3 DNA sequence: TGCGCCAGCAGCTTGAGCGGGAGGGCCGACACAGATACGCAGTATTTT.

This clone was recorded only once. The rearrangement links TRBV27 to TRBJ2-7, with D maybe TRBD2 (6 bases). Germline CDR1 is MNHEY and CDR2 is SMNVEV (reference sequence). The CDR3 has 14 residues. With 3 bases removed from V and 4 bases from J, the gap between germline ends came to 13 bases. CDR3 sequence (DNA): TGTGCCAGCAGTTTTAGCGGAGGTGGTTACGAGCAGTACTTC. Translated: CASSFSGGGYEQYF.

This clone came up once. The chain uses TRBV5-1 and TRBJ2-1; no clear D gene. The CDR3 covers 17 residues. V was trimmed by 3 bases and J by 4 bases, leaving 20 bases between them. Germline-derived CDR1 and CDR2 are SGHRS and YFSETQ. The CDR3 sequence: CASSSPTPVTPYNEQFF. Here the CDR3 DNA reads TGCGCCAGCAGCTCCCCTACCCCCGTGACACCATACAATGAGCAGTTCTTC.

The chain combines TRBV3-1 (or the pseudogene TRBV3-2) with TRBJ2-2; TRBD1 matches at 8 bases. Per germline, CDR1 LGHDT and CDR2 YNNKEL (reference sequence). This CDR3 is built from 15 residues. Losses at the gene ends were 5 bases for V and 4 bases for J; bases not matched to a gene: 6. The CDR3 bases are TGTGCCAGCAGCTATGGACAGGGACCCACCGGGGAGCTGTTTTTT. Translation: CASSYGQGPTGELFF.

V usage is TRBV19 and J usage is TRBJ1-2, with D tentatively TRBD1 (6 bases). This CDR3 contains 14 residues. V dropped 6 bases and J dropped 1 base, with 12 bases sitting between them. Germline CDR1 LNHDA, CDR2 SQIVND (reference sequence). CDR3 nucleotide sequence: TGTGCCAGTAGGTCGTGGGACAATAACTATGGCTACACCTTC. Its translation is CASRSWDNNYGYTF. The variable domain in full, completed from reference TRBV19 and TRBJ1-2, reads DGGITQSPKYLFRKEGQNVTLSCEQNLNHDAMYWYRQDPGQGLRLIYYSQIVNDFQKGDIAEGYSVSREKKESFPLTVTSAQKNPTAFYLCASRSWDNNYGYTFGSGTRLTVV.

CDR3 coding DNA: TGTGCCAGCAGCTTAGCCCTCGACAGGGTGAACACTGAAGCTTTCTTT. Protein: CASSLALDRVNTEAFF. This chain joins TRBV7-2 and TRBJ1-1, with 7 bases identical to TRBD1. The V gene end was trimmed by 0 bases and the J gene end by 0 bases; junction bases not matched to a gene: 4. Looked up from germline, CDR1 is SGHTA and CDR2 is FQGNSA. The CDR3 runs to 16 residues.

DNA for the CDR3: TGTGCCAGCAGCCAAGATAGTAGGGGCTATGGCTACACCTTC. This translates into CASSQDSRGYGYTF. The chain carries TRBV14 and TRBJ1-2; D is possibly TRBD1 (5 bases). The germline gives CDR1 SGHDN, CDR2 FVKESK. Trimming pared 0 bases from V and 4 bases from J, leaving 9 bases between. This CDR3 is built from 14 residues.

This chain links TRBV4-1 with TRBJ2-7, with D possibly TRBD1 on 5 matching bases. V was cut by 1 base and J by 7 bases, with 23 bases left in between. The CDR3 spans 17 residues. Germline V CDR1 and CDR2: MGHRA, YSYEKL. The CDR3 DNA follows: TGCGCCAGCAGCCAAGTGGAAGCAGGGTCGAGGCTGGTTGAGCAGTACTTC. Amino acid sequence: CASSQVEAGSRLVEQYF.

The rearrangement links TRBV12-3 or TRBV12-4 to TRBJ1-2; D might be TRBD1 (6 bases). CDR3 length: 13 residues. V lost 6 bases, J lost 4 bases, and 12 bases lay in between. This CDR3 reads CASSRGQPYGYTF. The CDR3 nucleotides read TGTGCCAGCAGCCGCGGACAGCCCTATGGCTACACCTTC.

The J gene is TRBJ2-5, the V gene TRBV7-2; D might be TRBD1 (6 bases). The V end lost 5 bases, the J end lost 2 bases, and 12 bases lay between the germline ends. The CDR3 is 14 amino acids. In germline, CDR1 is SGHTA, CDR2 FQGNSA. CDR3 sequence: CASSPHRAQETQYF. Written as DNA, the CDR3 is TGTGCCAGCAGCCCTCACAGGGCTCAAGAGACCCAGTACTTC.

The rearrangement links TRBV11-2 to TRBJ1-2; maybe TRBD1 (5 bases). Between the trimmed V and J ends, which lost 0 bases and 8 bases, there was a span of 10 bases. The CDR3 contains 13 residues. The germline V gene encodes CDR1 SGHAT and CDR2 FQNNGV. The DNA for the CDR3 is TGTGCCAGCAGCTTAGATTTCAGGGCGGGCTACACCTTC. Its protein product is CASSLDFRAGYTF.

This chain connects TRBV2 to TRBJ1-2; 8 bases are shared with TRBD1. Germline-derived CDR1 and CDR2 are SNHLY and FYNNEI. Trimming took 6 bases from V and 6 from J; bases not matched to a gene: 3. CDR3 size: 12 residues. In DNA, the CDR3 is TGTGCCAGCAGGGGGACAGGCCATGGCTACACCTTC. Its translation is CASRGTGHGYTF.

This chain uses TRBV4-3 with TRBJ2-1, with D uncertain. This CDR3 contains 16 residues. The germline CDR1 and CDR2 sequences are LGHNA and YSLEER. Trimming removed 0 bases from V and 4 bases from J, with 13 bases in between. CDR3: CASSQDGDNSYNEQFF. The CDR3 DNA is TGCGCCAGCAGCCAAGACGGCGACAATTCTTACAATGAGCAGTTCTTC.

The chain couples TRBV2 to TRBJ1-1; tentative D call: TRBD1 (6 bases). The germline CDR1 and CDR2 sequences are SNHLY and FYNNEI. This CDR3 contains 15 residues. The V end lost 8 bases, the J end lost 0 bases, and 16 bases lay between the germline ends. CDR3 amino acids: CASSWQGNMNTEAFF. CDR3 DNA sequence: TGTGCCAGCTCCTGGCAGGGGAACATGAACACTGAAGCTTTCTTT.

V and J are TRBV29-1 and TRBJ1-4, with D perhaps TRBD1 (6 bases). The germline gives CDR1 SQVTM, CDR2 ANQGSEA. The length of the CDR3 is 13 residues. Trimming pared 6 bases from V and 7 bases from J, leaving 15 bases between. CDR3 sequence reads: CSVGNRVGEKLFF. The CDR3, as DNA: TGCAGCGTCGGGAACAGGGTGGGTGAAAAACTGTTTTTT.

The chain uses TRBV9 and TRBJ1-2; D uncertain. Trimming removed 3 bases at V and 2 bases at J, with 20 bases between. The CDR3 sequence is 17 residues long. CDR1 SGDLS and CDR2 YYNGEE come from the germline V gene. CDR3 residues: CASSAGLDPRANYGYTF. The CDR3, as DNA: TGTGCCAGCAGCGCCGGACTGGACCCCAGAGCAAACTATGGCTACACCTTC.

This clone was counted a few times. The J gene is TRBJ2-1, the V gene TRBV11-3; 10 nucleotides agree with TRBD1. Trimming took 1 base from V and 7 from J; bases not matched to a gene: 7. The CDR3 totals 16 residues. Germline CDR1 reads SGHNT; CDR2 reads YENEEA. CDR3 coding DNA: TGTGCCAGCAGCTTAGGACTGGGACAGGGGAGGAATGAGCAGTTCTTC. Amino acid sequence: CASSLGLGQGRNEQFF.

This chain joins TRBV19 and TRBJ2-7; a possible D gene is TRBD2 (6 bases). CDR3 size: 13 residues. V dropped 7 bases and J dropped 4 bases, with 14 bases sitting between them. Germline CDR1 LNHDA, CDR2 SQIVND (reference sequence). The CDR3 DNA is TGTGCCAGTACCGACGGGAGAAGGTACGAGCAGTACTTC. Residues: CASTDGRRYEQYF.

This clone has a single count. This chain uses TRBV24-1 with TRBJ2-7; 9 positions agree with TRBD2. CDR1 is KGHDR, CDR2 SFDVKD, per germline. CDR3 length: 14 residues. V shed 3 bases and J 6 bases; nucleotides not matched to a gene: 5. This CDR3 reads CATSDGGRAGEQYF. The CDR3 nucleotides read TGTGCCACCAGTGATGGCGGGAGGGCTGGCGAGCAGTACTTC.

The V and J genes are TRBV19 and TRBJ2-6; D is perhaps TRBD2 (6 bases). In germline, CDR1 is LNHDA, CDR2 SQIVND (reference sequence). Trimming removed 3 bases from V and 0 bases from J, with 9 bases in between. This CDR3 has 16 amino acids. CDR3 protein: CASSIFGGSGANVLTF. DNA of the CDR3: TGTGCCAGTAGTATCTTCGGGGGCTCTGGGGCCAACGTCCTGACTTTC. Based on the CDR3 plus reference TRBV19 and TRBJ2-6, the full variable domain is DGGITQSPKYLFRKEGQNVTLSCEQNLNHDAMYWYRQDPGQGLRLIYYSQIVNDFQKGDIAEGYSVSREKKESFPLTVTSAQKNPTAFYLCASSIFGGSGANVLTFGAGSRLTVL.

This chain connects TRBV18 to TRBJ2-3; 10 bases fit TRBD1. The CDR3 consists of 19 residues. Looked up from germline, CDR1 is KGHSH and CDR2 is LQKENI. With 1 base clipped from V and 4 bases from J, the junction kept 14 bases outside the gene matches. The CDR3 coding sequence is TGTGCCAGCTCACCACTTCCCACTAGAGGGACAGGGGCTTCAGATACGCAGTATTTT. Protein: CASSPLPTRGTGASDTQYF. The whole variable domain, remainder taken from reference TRBV18 and TRBJ2-3, is NAGVMQNPRHLVRRRGQEARLRCSPMKGHSHVYWYRQLPEEGLKFMVYLQKENIIDESGMPKERFSAEFPKEGPSILRIQQVVRGDSAAYFCASSPLPTRGTGASDTQYFGPGTRLTVL.